This entry describes one TCR beta chain. These data are taken from a study of blood T cell repertoires in COVID-19. Background on the study: Donors in the United States, Italy and Spain gave samples during acute or convalescent COVID-19. T cells, B-cell-depleted T cells, or PBMCs provided the cDNA or gDNA that served as material.

Authors' methods: Amplifying reference gene primers gave estimates of nucleated cell counts. TCRdb's copy holds only in-frame clones and misses some; the assay was immunoSEQ multiplex PCR. V and J calls and clone size are given by that table; D and trimming were obtained from the DNA. Of around 230,000 clones detected, approximately 82% appear once; the ten largest clones hold about 2.1%. CDR1 is SGHKS and CDR2 is YYEKEE in the germline V gene (reference sequence). This CDR3 spans 18 amino acids. V lost 2 bases to trimming and J lost 2 bases, with 20 bases between them. The sample was peripheral blood. The clonotype was recovered from a middle-aged man who had recovered from COVID-19. The V call is TRBV5-5, the J call TRBJ1-5; tentative D call: TRBD1 (6 bases). DNA of the CDR3: TGTGCCAGCAGCTTCTGGGGACAAGAAGGGTTGCGCAATCAGCCCCAGCATTTT. This encodes CASSFWGQEGLRNQPQHF.